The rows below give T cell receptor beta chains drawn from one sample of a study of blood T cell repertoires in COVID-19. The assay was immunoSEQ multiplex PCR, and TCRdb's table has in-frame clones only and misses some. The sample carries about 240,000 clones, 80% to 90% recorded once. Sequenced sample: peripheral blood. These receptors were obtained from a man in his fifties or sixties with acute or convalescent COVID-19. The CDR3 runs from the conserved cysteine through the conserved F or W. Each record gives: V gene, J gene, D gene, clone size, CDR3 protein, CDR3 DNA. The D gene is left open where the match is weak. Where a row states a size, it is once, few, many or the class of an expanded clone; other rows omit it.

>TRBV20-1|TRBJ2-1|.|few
CSASVPLTTTSYNEQFF
TGCAGTGCTAGTGTTCCACTGACTACCACCTCCTACAATGAGCAGTTCTTC
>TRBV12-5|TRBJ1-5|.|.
CASGHGQYDQPQHF
TGTGCTAGTGGCCACGGACAGTATGATCAGCCCCAGCATTTT
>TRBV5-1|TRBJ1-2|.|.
CASSSGLGVGYTF
TGCGCCAGCAGCTCTGGGCTCGGGGTTGGCTACACCTTC
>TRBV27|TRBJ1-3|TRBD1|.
CASRSGGGGNTIYF
TGTGCCAGCAGGTCAGGGGGCGGTGGAAACACCATATATTTT
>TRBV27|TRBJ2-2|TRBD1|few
CASSVRGPGELFF
TGTGCCAGCAGTGTCAGGGGGCCCGGGGAGCTGTTTTTT
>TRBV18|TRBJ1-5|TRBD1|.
CASSPRGREQPQHF
TGTGCCAGCTCACCAAGGGGGCGCGAACAGCCCCAGCATTTT
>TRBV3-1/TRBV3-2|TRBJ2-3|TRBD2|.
CASSQVGLAVDF
TGTGCCAGCAGCCAAGTGGGACTAGCGGTGGATTTT
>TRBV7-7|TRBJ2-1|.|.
CASSLIVGGGMYNEQFF
TGTGCTAGCAGCTTAATTGTAGGGGGGGGCATGTACAATGAGCAGTTCTTC
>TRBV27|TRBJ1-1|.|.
CASSLLAGFMNTEAFF
TGTGCCAGCAGTTTGCTGGCAGGGTTCATGAACACTGAAGCTTTCTTT
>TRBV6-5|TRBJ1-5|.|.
CASSLTDFNQPQHF
TGTGCCAGCAGTCTGACAGATTTCAATCAGCCCCAGCATTTT